One and the same sample provided the 22 T cell receptor beta chains below, sequenced in a study of CD8 T cells in Susac syndrome. RNA, at about 0.45 to 1 ug, was reverse transcribed with random hexamers. TCRdb used MiXCR to reprocess the immunoSEQ multiplex PCR reads, holding one entry per CDR3 protein. The sample lists under 150,000 distinct CDR3 sequences; about 95% were seen once. Source material: CD4+ T cells from PBMCs. These receptors originate from a human donor with Susac syndrome.

The chain's CDR3 is CSAREGGGYETQYF. Written as DNA, the CDR3 is TGCAGTGCTAGAGAGGGTGGTGGCTATGAGACCCAGTACTTC. The V call is TRBV20-1, the J call TRBJ2-5; D is ambiguous. This CDR3 comprises 14 residues. In germline, CDR1 is DFQATT, CDR2 SNEGSKA (reference sequence). V dropped 0 bases and J dropped 5 bases, with 13 bases sitting between them.

The chain employs TRBV5-4 and TRBJ1-5, with 7 nucleotides matching TRBD1. The CDR3 is made up of 13 amino acids. Unmatched junction bases numbered 2, after V lost 4 bases and J lost 4 bases. Germline CDR1 and CDR2: SGHNT and YYREEE (reference sequence). This CDR3 reads CASSKGQNQPQHF. CDR3 coding DNA: TGTGCCAGCAGCAAGGGACAGAATCAGCCCCAGCATTTT.

The chain combines TRBV30 with TRBJ1-2; maybe TRBD1 (6 bases). Germline V gene data show CDR1 as GTSNPN and CDR2 as SVGIG (reference sequence). This CDR3 spans 12 amino acids. The V end lost 4 bases, the J end lost 5 bases, and 11 bases lay between the germline ends. CDR3 loop: CAWIKQGYGYTF. The CDR3 DNA reads TGTGCCTGGATTAAACAGGGTTATGGCTACACCTTC.

Turning to this clonotype: A junction end diverges from the germline sequence, so it may reflect a read error. The genes are TRBV6-5 and TRBJ1-6; D gene ambiguous. The CDR3 consists of 13 residues. Per the germline V gene, CDR1 is MNHEY and CDR2 is SVGAGI. CDR3 nucleotide sequence: TGTGCCAGCAGTGGACGACATAATTCACCCCTCCATTTT. Translated: CASSGRHNSPLHF.

This chain uses TRBV28 with TRBJ1-5; D is ambiguous. Trimming pared 7 bases from V and 12 bases from J, leaving 19 bases between. Germline CDR1 MDHEN, CDR2 SYDVKM. This CDR3 is built from 13 residues. CDR3 loop: CASTPPGRSSQHF. The CDR3 bases are TGTGCCAGCACCCCCCCCGGGAGGAGTAGCCAGCATTTT.

The chain couples TRBV12-3 or TRBV12-4 to TRBJ2-1; 7 bases are shared with TRBD1. CDR3 size: 15 residues. V gave up 1 base and J gave up 7 bases; unmatched junction bases: 7. The CDR3 reads CASSLVGTVSNEQFF. CDR3 nucleotide sequence: TGTGCCAGCAGTTTAGTAGGGACAGTAAGTAATGAGCAGTTCTTC.

This chain connects TRBV18 to TRBJ2-5; 8 bases map to TRBD1. With V trimmed by 1 base and J by 5 bases, 3 bases remained unmatched. The CDR3 covers 14 residues. CDR1 KGHSH and CDR2 LQKENI come from the germline V gene. For the CDR3, the DNA is TGTGCCAGCTCACCACGCGGACAGGGCGAGACCCAGTACTTC. Protein product: CASSPRGQGETQYF.

J is TRBJ1-4 and V is TRBV20-1; D is ambiguous. With 4 bases removed from V and 5 bases from J, the gap between germline ends came to 11 bases. The CDR3 totals 13 residues. The germline V gene encodes CDR1 DFQATT and CDR2 SNEGSKA (reference sequence). CDR3 DNA: TGCAGTGCTACGGATCACCCGAATGAAAAACTGTTTTTT. It specifies CSATDHPNEKLFF.

This chain links TRBV29-1 with TRBJ1-1; D is unclear. Germline V gene sequence: CDR1 SQVTM, CDR2 ANQGSEA. CDR3 size: 15 residues. Trimming took off 1 base at V and 1 base at J, with 13 bases between the two ends. CDR3 DNA sequence: TGCAGCGTTGAAGTGTCGGGGATTTGGAACACTGAAGCTTTCTTT. This gives the protein CSVEVSGIWNTEAFF.

V and J are TRBV7-2 and TRBJ2-1; no firm D call. The germline CDR1 and CDR2 sequences are SGHTA and FQGNSA. Trimming pared 5 bases from V and 6 bases from J, leaving 5 bases between. The CDR3 has 11 amino acids. The CDR3 DNA is TGTGCCAGCAGCGGGCTCAATGAGCAGTTCTTC. Its protein is CASSGLNEQFF.

This clonotype has just one count. The V and J genes are TRBV15 and TRBJ2-7; D possibly corresponds to TRBD2 (5 bases). V was trimmed by 3 bases and J by 1 base, leaving 10 bases between them. Germline V lookup: CDR1 LNHNV, CDR2 YYDKDF (reference sequence). This CDR3 has 14 amino acids. CDR3 amino acids: CATSRDGISYEQYF. The CDR3 bases are TGTGCCACCAGCAGGGACGGGATATCCTACGAGCAGTACTTC.

This chain links TRBV20-1 with TRBJ1-6, with 9 bases fitting TRBD1. CDR1 is DFQATT and CDR2 is SNEGSKA in the germline V gene (reference sequence). The CDR3 spans 13 residues. With V trimmed by 6 bases and J by 9 bases, 6 bases remained unmatched. CDR3 sequence reads: CSAPDRGGSPLHF. The CDR3 nucleotides read TGCAGTGCCCCGGACAGGGGAGGTTCACCCCTCCACTTT.

The CDR3, as DNA: TGTGCCAGCAGCTTACGGGACCAACTGGATGAGCAGTTCTTC. This sequence encodes CASSLRDQLDEQFF. The chain has TRBV7-2 and TRBJ2-1, with D possibly called TRBD1 or TRBD2 (5 bases each). The CDR3 runs 14 residues. Germline lookup yields CDR1 SGHTA and CDR2 FQGNSA. With 2 bases removed from V and 8 bases from J, the gap between germline ends came to 13 bases.

The chain is built from TRBV9 and TRBJ2-7, with unresolved D. This CDR3 is built from 14 residues. The V gene's germline CDR1 is SGDLS and CDR2 YYNGEE. V was trimmed by 4 bases and J by 5 bases, leaving 16 bases between them. Here the CDR3 DNA reads TGTGCCAGCAGCCCCAGGTCCCACCTACACGAGCAGTACTTC. It translates to CASSPRSHLHEQYF.

The chain joins TRBV19 to TRBJ2-1; a possible D gene is TRBD1 (7 bases). Germline V gene sequence: CDR1 LNHDA, CDR2 SQIVND (reference sequence). This CDR3 region has 13 residues. Trimming stripped 1 base from V and 10 bases from J, with 11 bases between. CDR3 loop: CASSIARGEEQFF. CDR3 sequence (DNA): TGTGCCAGTAGTATAGCCAGGGGGGAAGAGCAGTTCTTC.

This clonotype was found once. V is TRBV28 and J is TRBJ2-1; 7 nucleotides align to TRBD1. Germline CDR1 reads MDHEN; CDR2 reads SYDVKM. The CDR3 length is 14 residues. J gave up 4 bases and V 6 bases, and 6 bases lay outside the gene matches. The CDR3 bases are TGTGCCAGCAGCCGTACAGGGGATTACAATGAGCAGTTCTTC. Translating it yields CASSRTGDYNEQFF. The full variable domain, with the rest looked up from reference TRBV28 and TRBJ2-1, is DVKVTQSSRYLVKRTGEKVFLECVQDMDHENMFWYRQDPGLGLRLIYFSYDVKMKEKGDIPEGYSVSREKKERFSLILESASTNQTSMYLCASSRTGDYNEQFFGPGTRLTVL.

The V gene is TRBV3-1, the J gene TRBJ1-2; perhaps TRBD1 as D (5 bases). Germline assignment: CDR1 LGHDT and CDR2 YNNKEL (reference sequence). V lost 6 bases and J lost 5, with 16 bases in between. This CDR3 spans 14 amino acids. This chain's CDR3 is CASSSTGTEYGYTF. The CDR3 DNA is TGTGCCAGCAGTTCGACCGGGACCGAATATGGCTACACCTTC.

V gene TRBV29-1 combines with J gene TRBJ2-1; no definite D call. Deletions cut 1 base from V and 6 bases from J, with 13 bases between. The CDR3 contains 14 residues. CDR1 is SQVTM and CDR2 is ANQGSEA in the germline V gene. The DNA for the CDR3 is TGCAGCGTTGAAGGGAGTCGTTCCCGCAATGAGCAGTTCTTC. Its protein is CSVEGSRSRNEQFF.

The chain employs TRBV4-1 and TRBJ2-7; possible D gene TRBD2, 7 bases. V shed 4 bases and J shed 6 bases, with 10 bases lying between them. This CDR3 comprises 12 residues. Per the germline V gene, CDR1 is MGHRA and CDR2 is YSYEKL. This CDR3 is CASSPRGGEQYF. CDR3 in DNA: TGCGCCAGCAGCCCAAGGGGGGGCGAGCAGTACTTC.

V usage is TRBV20-1 and J usage is TRBJ2-7; D uncertain. The CDR3 loop spans 14 amino acids. Deletions cut 0 bases from V and 5 bases from J, with 14 bases between. Germline lookup yields CDR1 DFQATT and CDR2 SNEGSKA (reference sequence). This chain's CDR3 is CSAREAARYNEQYF. Here the CDR3 DNA reads TGCAGTGCTAGAGAAGCTGCTAGGTATAACGAGCAGTACTTC.

On this clonotype: One end of the junction varies from germline; a read error may be responsible. The chain employs TRBV7-7 and TRBJ2-7; weak D call: TRBD2 (5 bases). This CDR3 is built from 13 residues. Germline lookup yields CDR1 SSHAT and CDR2 FNYEAQ (reference sequence). The CDR3 coding sequence is TGTGCTAGCAGCACGATCGAGGGAACCGAGCAGTACTTC. Amino acid sequence: CASSTIEGTEQYF.

The rearrangement links TRBV7-2 to TRBJ1-2; no clear D gene. CDR3 length: 15 amino acids. In germline, CDR1 is SGHTA, CDR2 FQGNSA. V dropped 1 base and J dropped 0 bases, with 9 bases sitting between them. The CDR3 loop is CASSLVSRPNYGYTF. In nucleotides, the CDR3 is TGTGCCAGCAGCTTAGTGTCGAGACCTAACTATGGCTACACCTTC.